This is a list of T cell receptor beta chains from one sample in a study of control samples from healthy donors and cancer patients. The repertoire was sequenced with immunoSEQ multiplex PCR; TCRdb's copy has only in-frame clones and lacks some. The table shows roughly 370,000 clones, with about nine tenths occurring only once. The sequenced material came from PBMCs. The source of these receptors is a man aged 35-49 years with head and neck cancer. The CDR3 runs from the conserved cysteine through the conserved F or W. A D gene is named only where the DNA matches it firmly. Clone size is stated in some rows and not others, as once, few, many or a class when expanded.

d_call,v_call,j_call,clone_size,cdr3_aa,cdr3_nt
-,TRBV28,TRBJ1-2,-,CASSKRTGTLNYGYTF,TGTGCCAGCAGTAAACGAACCGGGACATTGAATTATGGCTACACCTTC
-,TRBV4-2,TRBJ1-5,-,CASSQDRQGTQPQHF,TGTGCCAGCAGCCAAGATAGGCAGGGGACTCAGCCCCAGCATTTT
-,TRBV7-2,TRBJ2-7,-,CASSLAGKVYEQYF,TGTGCCAGCAGCTTAGCAGGGAAGGTCTACGAGCAGTACTTC
-,TRBV14,TRBJ2-5,-,CASSQDLAVYQETQYF,TGTGCCAGCAGCCAAGACCTAGCAGTATATCAAGAGACCCAGTACTTC
TRBD1,TRBV19,TRBJ1-2,-,CASSKQGPGYTF,TGTGCCAGTAGTAAACAGGGGCCTGGCTACACCTTC
-,TRBV2,TRBJ1-5,-,CASSEAPGLGNQPQHF,TGTGCCAGCAGTGAAGCGCCGGGGTTGGGCAATCAGCCCCAGCATTTT
-,TRBV7-6,TRBJ1-2,-,CASSPATGPYGYTF,TGTGCCAGCAGCCCCGCGACAGGCCCCTATGGCTACACCTTC
-,TRBV2,TRBJ2-1,-,CASRQQGSSYNEQFF,TGTGCCAGCCGCCAACAGGGTAGCTCCTACAATGAGCAGTTCTTC
-,TRBV27,TRBJ1-6,-,CASSFRGNNSPLHF,TGTGCCAGCAGTTTCAGGGGTAATAATTCACCCCTCCACTTT
-,TRBV9,TRBJ1-1,-,CASSVQFSNTEAFF,TGTGCCAGCAGCGTCCAGTTCAGTAACACTGAAGCTTTCTTT
-,TRBV5-1,TRBJ1-2,-,CASSESILRANYGYTF,TGCGCCAGCAGCGAATCTATATTGAGAGCTAACTATGGCTACACCTTC
TRBD1,TRBV10-2,TRBJ2-3,-,CASSGAPLQGAITDTQYF,TGCGCCAGCAGTGGAGCACCGCTACAGGGGGCCATCACAGATACGCAGTATTTT
-,TRBV11-2,TRBJ2-5,once,CASSLGGTPQETQYF,TGTGCCAGCAGCTTAGGGGGGACCCCCCAAGAGACCCAGTACTTC
-,TRBV2,TRBJ1-2,-,CATVQGTLMSYTF,TGTGCCACCGTACAGGGAACCTTAATGAGCTACACCTTC
-,TRBV6-5,TRBJ2-3,-,CASSYPYPGDTQYF,TGTGCCAGCAGTTACCCGTATCCGGGGGATACGCAGTATTTT
-,TRBV5-1,TRBJ1-2,few,CASSLDGPGRGYTF,TGCGCCAGCAGCTTGGACGGGCCTGGGAGAGGCTACACCTTC
-,TRBV27,TRBJ2-3,-,CASSRGPGLNTDTQYF,TGTGCCAGCAGTCGGGGTCCGGGACTTAACACAGATACGCAGTATTTT
-,TRBV19,TRBJ2-5,-,CASSIDGEETQYF,TGTGCCAGTAGTATAGATGGGGAAGAGACCCAGTACTTC
-,TRBV11-2,TRBJ2-7,once,CASSSPGTGTYEQYF,TGTGCCAGCAGCTCCCCGGGGACGGGAACCTACGAGCAGTACTTC
TRBD1,TRBV30,TRBJ2-7,few,CAWSFYPHQTGIFREQYF,TGTGCCTGGAGTTTTTACCCCCATCAGACAGGGATATTCCGGGAGCAGTACTTC
-,TRBV5-6,TRBJ2-7,-,CASSGGTVYEQYF,TGTGCCAGCAGCGGAGGGACTGTCTACGAGCAGTACTTC
-,TRBV27,TRBJ1-1,-,CASSSQGIYTEAFF,TGTGCCAGCAGTTCACAGGGTATTTACACTGAAGCTTTCTTT
-,TRBV28,TRBJ1-4,-,CASSSGGYNEKLFF,TGTGCCAGCAGTTCGGGGGGCTATAATGAAAAACTGTTTTTT
-,TRBV11-3,TRBJ2-5,once,CASSPGDSRLETQYF,TGTGCCAGCAGCCCCGGGGACTCCCGGCTGGAGACCCAGTACTTC
TRBD2,TRBV2,TRBJ2-1,-,CATSGLASPGEQFF,TGTGCCACCTCGGGACTAGCATCGCCAGGGGAGCAGTTCTTC
-,TRBV12-3/TRBV12-4,TRBJ2-7,-,CASSPSGTYEQYF,TGTGCCAGCAGTCCCAGCGGAACCTACGAGCAGTACTTC
-,TRBV7-9,TRBJ1-2,-,CASSLVSPLSSTLNYGYTF,TGTGCCAGCAGCTTAGTGTCTCCCTTGTCGTCTACCCTTAACTATGGCTACACCTTC
TRBD2,TRBV6-5,TRBJ2-2,-,CASSRGDGELFF,TGTGCCAGCAGTCGGGGGGATGGGGAGCTGTTTTTT